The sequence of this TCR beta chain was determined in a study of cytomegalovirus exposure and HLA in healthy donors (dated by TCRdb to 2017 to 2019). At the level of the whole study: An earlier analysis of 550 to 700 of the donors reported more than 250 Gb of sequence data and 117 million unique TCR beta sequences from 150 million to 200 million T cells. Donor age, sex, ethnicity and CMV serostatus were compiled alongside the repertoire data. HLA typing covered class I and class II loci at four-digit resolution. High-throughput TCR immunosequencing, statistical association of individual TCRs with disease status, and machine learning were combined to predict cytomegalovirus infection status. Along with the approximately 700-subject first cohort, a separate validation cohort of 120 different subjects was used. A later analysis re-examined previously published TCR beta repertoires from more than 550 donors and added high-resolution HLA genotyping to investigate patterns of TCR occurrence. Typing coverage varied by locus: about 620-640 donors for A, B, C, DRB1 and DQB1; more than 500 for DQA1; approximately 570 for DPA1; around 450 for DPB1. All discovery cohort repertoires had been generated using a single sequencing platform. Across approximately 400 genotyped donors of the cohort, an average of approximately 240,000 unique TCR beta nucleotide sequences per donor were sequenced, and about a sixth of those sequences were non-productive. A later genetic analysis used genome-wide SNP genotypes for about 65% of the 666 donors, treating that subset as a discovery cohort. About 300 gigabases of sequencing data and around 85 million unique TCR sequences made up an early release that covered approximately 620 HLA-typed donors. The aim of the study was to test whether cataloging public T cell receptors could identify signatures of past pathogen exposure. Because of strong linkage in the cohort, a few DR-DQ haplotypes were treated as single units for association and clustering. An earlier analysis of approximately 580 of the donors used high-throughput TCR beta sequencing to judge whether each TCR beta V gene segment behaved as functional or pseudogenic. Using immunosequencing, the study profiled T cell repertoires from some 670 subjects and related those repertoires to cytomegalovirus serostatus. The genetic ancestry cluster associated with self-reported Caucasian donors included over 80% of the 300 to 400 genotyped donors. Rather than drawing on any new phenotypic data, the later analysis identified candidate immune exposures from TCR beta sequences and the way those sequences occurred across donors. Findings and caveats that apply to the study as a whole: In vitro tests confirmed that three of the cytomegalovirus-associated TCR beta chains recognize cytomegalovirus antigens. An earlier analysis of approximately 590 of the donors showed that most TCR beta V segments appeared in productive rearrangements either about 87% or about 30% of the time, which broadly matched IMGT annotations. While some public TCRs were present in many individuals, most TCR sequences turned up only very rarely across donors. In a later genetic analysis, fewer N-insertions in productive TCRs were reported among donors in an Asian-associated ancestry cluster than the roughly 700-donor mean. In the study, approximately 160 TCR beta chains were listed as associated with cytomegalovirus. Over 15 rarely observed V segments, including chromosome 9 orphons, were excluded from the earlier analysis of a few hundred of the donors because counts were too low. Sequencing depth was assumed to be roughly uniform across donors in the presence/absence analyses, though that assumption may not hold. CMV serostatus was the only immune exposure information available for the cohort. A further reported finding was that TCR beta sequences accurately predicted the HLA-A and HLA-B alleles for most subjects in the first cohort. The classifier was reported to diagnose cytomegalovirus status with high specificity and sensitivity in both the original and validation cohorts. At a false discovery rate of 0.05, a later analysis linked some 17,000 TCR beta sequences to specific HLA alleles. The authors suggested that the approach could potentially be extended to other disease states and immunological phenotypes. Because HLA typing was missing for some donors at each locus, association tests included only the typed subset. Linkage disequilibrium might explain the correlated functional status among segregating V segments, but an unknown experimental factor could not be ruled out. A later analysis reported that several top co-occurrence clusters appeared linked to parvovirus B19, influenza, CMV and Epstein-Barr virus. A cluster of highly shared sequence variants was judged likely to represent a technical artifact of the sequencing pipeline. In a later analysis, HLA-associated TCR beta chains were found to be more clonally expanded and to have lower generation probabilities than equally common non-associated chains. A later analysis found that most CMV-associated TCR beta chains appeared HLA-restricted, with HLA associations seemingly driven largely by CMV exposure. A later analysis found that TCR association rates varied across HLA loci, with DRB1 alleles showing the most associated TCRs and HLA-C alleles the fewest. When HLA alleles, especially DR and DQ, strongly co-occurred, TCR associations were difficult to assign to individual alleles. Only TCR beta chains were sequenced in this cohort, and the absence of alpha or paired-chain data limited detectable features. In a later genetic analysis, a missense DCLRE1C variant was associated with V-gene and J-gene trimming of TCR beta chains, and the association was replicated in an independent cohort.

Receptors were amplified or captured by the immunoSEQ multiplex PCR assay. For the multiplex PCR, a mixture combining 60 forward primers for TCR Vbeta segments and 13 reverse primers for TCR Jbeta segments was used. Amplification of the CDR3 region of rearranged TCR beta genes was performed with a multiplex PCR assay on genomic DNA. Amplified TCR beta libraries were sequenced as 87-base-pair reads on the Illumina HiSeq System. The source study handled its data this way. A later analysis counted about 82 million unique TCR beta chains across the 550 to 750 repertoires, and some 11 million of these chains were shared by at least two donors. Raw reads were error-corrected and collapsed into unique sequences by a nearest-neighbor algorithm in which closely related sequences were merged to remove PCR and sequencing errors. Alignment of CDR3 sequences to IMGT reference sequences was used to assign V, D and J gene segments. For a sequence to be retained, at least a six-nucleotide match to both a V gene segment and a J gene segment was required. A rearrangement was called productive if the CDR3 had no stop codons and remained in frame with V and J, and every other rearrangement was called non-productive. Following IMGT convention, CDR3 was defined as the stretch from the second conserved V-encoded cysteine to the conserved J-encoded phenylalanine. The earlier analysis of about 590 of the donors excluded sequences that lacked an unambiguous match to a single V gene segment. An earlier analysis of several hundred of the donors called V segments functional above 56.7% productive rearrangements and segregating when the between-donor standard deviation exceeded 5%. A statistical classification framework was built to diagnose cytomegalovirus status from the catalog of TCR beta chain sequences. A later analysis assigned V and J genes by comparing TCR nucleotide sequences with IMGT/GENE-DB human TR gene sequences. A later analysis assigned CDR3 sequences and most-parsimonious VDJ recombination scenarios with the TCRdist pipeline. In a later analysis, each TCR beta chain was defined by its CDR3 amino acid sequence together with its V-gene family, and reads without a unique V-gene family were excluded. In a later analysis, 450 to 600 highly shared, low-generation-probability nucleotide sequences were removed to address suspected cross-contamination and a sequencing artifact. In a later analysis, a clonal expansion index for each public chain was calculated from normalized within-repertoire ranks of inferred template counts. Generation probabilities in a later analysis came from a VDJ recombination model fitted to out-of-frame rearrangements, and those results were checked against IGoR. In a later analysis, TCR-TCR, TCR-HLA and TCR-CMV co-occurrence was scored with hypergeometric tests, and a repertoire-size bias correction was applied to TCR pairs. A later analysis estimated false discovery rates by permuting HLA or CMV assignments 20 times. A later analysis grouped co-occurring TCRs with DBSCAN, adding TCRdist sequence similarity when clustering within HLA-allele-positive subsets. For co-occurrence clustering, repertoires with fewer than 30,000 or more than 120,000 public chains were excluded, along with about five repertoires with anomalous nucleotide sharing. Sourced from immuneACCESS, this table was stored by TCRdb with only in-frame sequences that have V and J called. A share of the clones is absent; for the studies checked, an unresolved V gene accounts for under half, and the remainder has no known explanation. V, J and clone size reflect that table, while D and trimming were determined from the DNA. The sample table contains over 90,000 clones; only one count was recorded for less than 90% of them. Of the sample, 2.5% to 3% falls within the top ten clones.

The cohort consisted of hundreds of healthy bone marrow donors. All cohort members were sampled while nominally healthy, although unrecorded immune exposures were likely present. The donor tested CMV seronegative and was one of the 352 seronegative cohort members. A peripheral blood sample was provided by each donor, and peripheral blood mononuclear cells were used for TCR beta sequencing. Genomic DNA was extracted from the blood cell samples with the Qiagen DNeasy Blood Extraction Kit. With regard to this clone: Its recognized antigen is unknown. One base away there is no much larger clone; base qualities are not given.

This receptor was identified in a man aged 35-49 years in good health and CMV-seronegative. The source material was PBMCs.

The CDR3 reads as follows: CASSLGTQGSHQPQHF. In nucleotide form, the sequence is TGTGCCAGCAGCTTAGGAACACAGGGGAGCCATCAGCCCCAGCATTTT. The chain uses TRBV7-8 and TRBJ1-5; 7 bases in the middle match TRBD1. Based on the germline V gene, the CDR1 and CDR2 sequences are SGHVS and FQNEAQ. Trimming takes 1 base off V and 5 bases off J; junction bases not matched to a gene: 8. The CDR3 covers 16 residues, taking in both the cysteine and the phenylalanine. Here the CDR3 DNA is all that survives: 48 bases in frame from base 1.